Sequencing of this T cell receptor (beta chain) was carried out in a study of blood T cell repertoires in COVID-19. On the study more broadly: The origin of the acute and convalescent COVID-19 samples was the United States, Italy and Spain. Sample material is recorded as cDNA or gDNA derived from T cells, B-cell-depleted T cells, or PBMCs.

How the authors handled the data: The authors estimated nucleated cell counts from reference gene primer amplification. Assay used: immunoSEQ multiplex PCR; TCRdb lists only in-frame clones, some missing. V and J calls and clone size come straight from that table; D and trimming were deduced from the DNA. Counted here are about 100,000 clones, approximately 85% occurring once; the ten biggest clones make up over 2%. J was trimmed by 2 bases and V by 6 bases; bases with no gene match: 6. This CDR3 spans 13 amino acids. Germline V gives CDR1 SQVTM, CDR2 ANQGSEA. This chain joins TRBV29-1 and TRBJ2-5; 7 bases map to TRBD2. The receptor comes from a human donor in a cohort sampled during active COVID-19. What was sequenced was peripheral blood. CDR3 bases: TGCAGCGTCCTGACCGGGGGGCAAGAGACCCAGTACTTC. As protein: CSVLTGGQETQYF.